The rows below give T cell receptor beta chains drawn from one sample of a study of cytomegalovirus exposure and HLA in healthy donors. Assay used: immunoSEQ multiplex PCR; TCRdb lists only in-frame clones, some missing. Of almost 200,000 clones listed, roughly 81% are singletons. What was sequenced was PBMCs. The source of these receptors is a woman younger than 45 in good health and CMV-seronegative. CDR3s include the opening cysteine and the closing phenylalanine or tryptophan. A D gene is named only where the DNA matches it firmly. Size tells how often a clone was seen (once, few, many) or the class of an expanded clone, and some rows leave it out.

>TRBJ2-7|TRBV12-5|-|-
CASGPWSSYEQYF
TGTGCTAGTGGTCCCTGGAGCTCCTACGAGCAGTACTTC
>TRBJ1-4|TRBV15|-|-
CATSLQTTGWNEKLFF
TGTGCCACCAGCCTACAGACGACCGGTTGGAATGAAAAACTGTTTTTT
>TRBJ2-7|TRBV27|TRBD2|-
CASALGGLAGGPTYEQYF
TGTGCCAGCGCTTTGGGTGGGCTAGCGGGGGGGCCGACCTACGAGCAGTACTTC
>TRBJ1-4|TRBV4-1|TRBD1|-
CASSRQGGQANEKLFF
TGCGCCAGCAGCCGACAGGGGGGCCAAGCTAATGAAAAACTGTTTTTT
>TRBJ2-1|TRBV4-2|TRBD2|-
CASGLAGTYNEQFF
TGTGCCAGCGGACTAGCGGGAACGTACAATGAGCAGTTCTTC
>TRBJ1-2|TRBV19|-|many
CASSIRQGHPTNDGYTF
TGTGCCAGTAGTATTCGGCAGGGGCACCCTACCAACGATGGCTACACCTTC
>TRBJ2-7|TRBV28|TRBD2|-
CASSLFWTSGAKSYEQYF
TGTGCCAGCAGTTTATTTTGGACTAGCGGGGCGAAATCCTACGAGCAGTACTTC
>TRBJ2-1|TRBV4-1|TRBD1|-
CASSHPGQGVVYEQFF
TGCGCCAGCAGCCATCCGGGACAGGGGGTCGTCTATGAGCAGTTCTTC
>TRBJ2-2|TRBV5-1|TRBD2|few
CASSLATSGNTGELFF
TGCGCCAGCAGCTTGGCTACTAGCGGGAACACCGGGGAGCTGTTTTTT
>TRBJ1-2|TRBV29-1|TRBD1|-
CSVPRGTGGPRNGYTF
TGCAGCGTTCCTCGGGGGACAGGGGGACCCCGGAACGGCTACACCTTC
>TRBJ2-1|TRBV7-6|TRBD2|-
CASSLTSGDEQFF
TGTGCCAGCAGCTTGACTAGCGGTGATGAGCAGTTCTTC
>TRBJ2-3|TRBV6-5|-|-
CASSPTTHTDTQYF
TGTGCCAGCAGCCCTACTACCCACACAGATACGCAGTATTTT
>TRBJ2-7|TRBV6-5|-|-
CASSRRYSYEQYF
TGTGCCAGCAGCCGGAGGTATTCCTACGAGCAGTACTTC
>TRBJ1-1|TRBV11-2|-|-
CASSFSGVFGAFF
TGTGCCAGCAGCTTCTCAGGGGTATTTGGGGCTTTCTTT
>TRBJ2-7|TRBV18|-|-
CASSPPDRGIYEQYF
TGTGCCAGCTCACCACCTGATAGGGGAATCTACGAGCAGTACTTC
>TRBJ1-5|TRBV5-1|TRBD1|-
CASSLGQGWPQHF
TGCGCCAGCAGCTTAGGACAGGGGTGGCCCCAGCATTTT
>TRBJ2-1|TRBV28|TRBD2|-
CASHLSGTSSYNEQFF
TGTGCCAGTCATCTCTCCGGGACTAGCTCCTACAATGAGCAGTTCTTC
>TRBJ2-7|TRBV5-4|-|-
CASSEQGTAYEQYF
TGTGCCAGCAGCGAACAGGGAACTGCTTACGAGCAGTACTTC
>TRBJ1-2|TRBV2|TRBD1|-
CASSEAFDRDLGGYTF
TGTGCCAGCAGTGAAGCCTTCGACAGGGACCTCGGTGGCTACACCTTC
>TRBJ1-2|TRBV2|-|-
CARRDGLHGYTF
TGTGCCAGGAGAGACGGACTACATGGCTACACCTTC
>TRBJ2-7|TRBV18|-|-
CASSPRTDDEQYF
TGTGCCAGCTCACCGAGGACAGACGACGAGCAGTACTTC
>TRBJ2-5|TRBV28|-|-
CASKLTPGLGAGTQYF
TGTGCCAGCAAGCTGACTCCGGGACTGGGCGCGGGGACCCAGTACTTC
>TRBJ2-7|TRBV9|TRBD1|-
CASSVGTAYEQYF
TGTGCCAGCAGCGTCGGGACAGCCTACGAGCAGTACTTC
>TRBJ2-3|TRBV7-6|TRBD1|many
CASRAGQESTDTQYF
TGTGCCAGCAGGGCGGGACAGGAGAGCACAGATACGCAGTATTTT
>TRBJ2-5|TRBV5-1|TRBD2|-
CASSSLAAGGQETQYF
TGCGCCAGCAGCTCCCTGGCAGCGGGGGGGCAAGAGACCCAGTACTTC
>TRBJ1-4|TRBV7-9|TRBD1|-
CASSRFGTGGEKLFF
TGTGCCAGCAGCCGGTTTGGGACAGGGGGTGAAAAACTGTTTTTT